This TCR beta chain was identified in a study of glioma-infiltrating T cells after dendritic cell vaccination. Method: immunoSEQ multiplex PCR; TCRdb's copy keeps in-frame clones and lacks some. The sample carries 91,000 or so clones, 80% recorded once. The time point here: after dendritic cell vaccination, including at tumor progression/relapse. The V and J ends lost 1 base and 13 bases respectively, with 23 bases between them. From germline, CDR1 is SGHRS and CDR2 YFSETQ. The CDR3 is 15 residues long. As concerns this clone: Its target is unknown.

Study results and caveats: No direct clonality-survival link was found; a diverse polyclonal response may matter.

The starting material was blood, obtained after dendritic cell vaccination. The TCR sequence derives from a human donor with glioblastoma. V usage is TRBV5-1 and J usage is TRBJ2-5, with D perhaps TRBD2 (7 bases). The CDR3 region is CASSLRAGASEMSYF. The CDR3 nucleotides read TGCGCCAGCAGCTTGCGTGCGGGGGCCTCCGAAATGTCGTACTTC.